The present TCR beta chain was sequenced within a study of shared clonotypes between healthy human individuals. Overall study context: Aged between 18 and 49, the donors were a couple of women and a few men.

The repertoire was sequenced with immunoSEQ multiplex PCR; TCRdb's copy has only in-frame clones and lacks some. The sample has millions of clones, 90% to 95% seen once. Study-wide findings and caveats: Larger estimated richness was generally seen in naive subsets than in memory subsets. Rarefaction indicated that sorted-subset sequencing remained incomplete although depth was large.

V gave up 5 bases and J gave up 0 bases, with 20 bases separating them. The CDR3 is made up of 16 amino acids. CDR1 and CDR2 (germline): GTSNPN, SVGIG (reference sequence). Turning to this clone: Its matching antigen is unknown.

This clonotype was sampled from a man aged 18 to 29 in good health. Input material: naive CD4+ T cells sorted from blood. Subset denoted: CD45RA+ positively selected. The gene calls are TRBV30 and TRBJ2-7; D is perhaps TRBD2 (5 bases). The CDR3 region is CAWGGFSGYNSYEQYF. Here the CDR3 DNA reads TGTGCCTGGGGAGGTTTTTCGGGGTACAACTCCTACGAGCAGTACTTC. Full variable domain (rest looked up from reference TRBV30 and TRBJ2-7): SQTIHQWPATLVQPVGSPLSLECTVEGTSNPNLYWYRQAAGRGLQLLFYSVGIGQISSEVPQNLSASRPQDRQFILSSKKLLLSDSGFYLCAWGGFSGYNSYEQYFGPGTRLTVT.